One and the same sample provided the 27 T cell receptor beta chains below, sequenced in a study of shared clonotypes between healthy human individuals. Assay used: immunoSEQ multiplex PCR; TCRdb lists only in-frame clones, some missing. The sample has fewer than 850,000 clones, around 96% seen once. Naive CD8 cells, CD45RO-negative and positively selected for CCR7, excluded terminally differentiated effector memory CD45RA+ cells. The sample taken for sequencing was naive CD8+ T cells sorted from blood. These receptors were obtained from a man younger than 45 in good health.

The chain recombines TRBV7-6 with TRBJ2-5, with D possibly matching TRBD1 (8 bases). V was cut by 4 bases and J by 2 bases, with 23 bases left in between. This CDR3 is built from 18 residues. Germline CDR1 is SGHVS and CDR2 is FNYEAQ. The CDR3 spells CASSSLLALQGGQETQYF. The CDR3 region has the DNA TGTGCCAGCAGCTCCCTCTTGGCCCTACAGGGGGGGCAAGAGACCCAGTACTTC.

Only one count was recorded for this clone. The chain is built from TRBV27 and TRBJ1-5; maybe TRBD1 (6 bases). CDR3 length: 14 residues. The germline V gene encodes CDR1 MNHEY and CDR2 SMNVEV (reference sequence). V was cut by 6 bases and J by 6 bases, with 15 bases left in between. DNA of the CDR3: TGTGCCAGCAGCCCAGGGGCGATTGGTCAGCCCCAGCATTTT. It encodes CASSPGAIGQPQHF.

V is TRBV29-1 and J is TRBJ1-2; D is unresolved. This CDR3 is 11 amino acids long. V lost 4 bases, J lost 4 bases, and 7 bases lay in between. Germline values: CDR1 SQVTM, CDR2 ANQGSEA. The CDR3 loop reads CSVGDLYGYTF. CDR3 sequence (DNA): TGCAGCGTTGGGGATCTCTATGGCTACACCTTC.

The chain joins TRBV5-5 to TRBJ1-2; D not certain. The CDR3 has 16 amino acids. CDR1 SGHKS and CDR2 YYEKEE come from the germline V gene (reference sequence). V lost 0 bases and J 2 bases, leaving 14 bases between the germline ends. Here the CDR3 DNA reads TGTGCCAGCAGCTTGGACCTTAACAGAAACAACTATGGCTACACCTTC. It encodes CASSLDLNRNNYGYTF. The variable domain in full, completed from reference TRBV5-5 and TRBJ1-2, reads DAGVTQSPTHLIKTRGQQVTLRCSPISGHKSVSWYQQVLGQGPQFIFQYYEKEERGRGNFPDRFSARQFPNYSSELNVNALLLGDSALYLCASSLDLNRNNYGYTFGSGTRLTVV.

The V and J genes are TRBV7-6 and TRBJ2-5; 13 bases are a match to TRBD2. This CDR3 has 17 amino acids. Losses at the gene ends were 5 bases for V and 0 bases for J; bases not matched to a gene: 6. From germline, CDR1 is SGHVS and CDR2 FNYEAQ. The CDR3 DNA follows: TGTGCCAGCAGCACGGGACTAGCGGGGACGTACCAAGAGACCCAGTACTTC. As protein: CASSTGLAGTYQETQYF.

This chain uses TRBV7-9 with TRBJ2-7, with D uncertain. CDR3 length: 13 amino acids. Germline values: CDR1 SEHNR, CDR2 FQNEAQ (reference sequence). V was trimmed by 3 bases and J by 2 bases, leaving 8 bases between them. CDR3 residues: CASSFPTTYEQYF. In nucleotides, the CDR3 is TGTGCCAGCAGCTTCCCAACAACCTACGAGCAGTACTTC.

Written as DNA, the CDR3 is TGTGCCAGCAGTCCCGTTCATGGGACTCCCCCAATCGAGCAGTACTTC. Protein: CASSPVHGTPPIEQYF. V and J are TRBV7-6 and TRBJ2-7; perhaps TRBD2 as D (6 bases). Germline CDR1 and CDR2: SGHVS and FNYEAQ. This CDR3 comprises 16 residues. V was trimmed by 6 bases and J by 6 bases, leaving 24 bases between them.

This clone appeared a single time. The rearrangement uses TRBV9 and TRBJ2-1; D possibly corresponds to TRBD2 (6 bases). From germline, CDR1 is SGDLS and CDR2 YYNGEE. The CDR3 sequence is 17 residues long. Trimming left V 0 bases short and J 5 bases short, with 18 bases between. As DNA, the CDR3 is TGTGCCAGCAGCGTAGAACGGGAGAGGTATCTTAACAATGAGCAGTTCTTC. It is translated as CASSVERERYLNNEQFF.

This rearrangement joins TRBV2 to TRBJ2-7, with TRBD2 matching 8 bases. This CDR3 is built from 16 residues. Looked up from germline, CDR1 is SNHLY and CDR2 is FYNNEI. V shed 8 bases, J shed 5 bases, and the junction held 17 bases outside the gene matches. CDR3 nucleotides: TGTGCCAGCGAACTCAATTCCGGGACTAGGGACGACGAGCAGTACTTC. Residues: CASELNSGTRDDEQYF.

This rearrangement joins TRBV7-9 to TRBJ2-2; D ambiguous. CDR3 length equals 15 residues. The V and J ends lost 5 bases and 5 bases respectively, with 15 bases between them. In germline, CDR1 is SEHNR, CDR2 FQNEAQ (reference sequence). The CDR3 DNA follows: TGTGCCAGCAGCCCCGGGCCTCTGAGAACCGGGGAGCTGTTTTTT. Translating gives CASSPGPLRTGELFF.

This rearrangement joins TRBV5-6 to TRBJ2-1; no definite D call. Germline CDR1 is SGHDT and CDR2 is YYEEEE. The CDR3 loop spans 13 amino acids. V was shortened by 0 bases and J by 9 bases, with 10 bases between the two germline ends. DNA of the CDR3: TGTGCCAGCAGCTTGGGGGCTGCCGGTGAGCAGTTCTTC. It is translated as CASSLGAAGEQFF.

The chain couples TRBV2 to TRBJ2-5; 9 bases agree with TRBD1. J lost 5 bases, V lost 10 bases, and 5 bases had no gene match. From germline, CDR1 is SNHLY and CDR2 FYNNEI. The CDR3 loop spans 12 amino acids. The chain's CDR3 is CATRQGEETQYF. Here the CDR3 DNA reads TGTGCCACCAGACAGGGGGAGGAGACCCAGTACTTC.

The chain joins TRBV28 to TRBJ2-3; 9 nucleotides match TRBD2. J lost 3 bases, V lost 5 bases, and 9 bases had no gene match. Germline V CDR1 and CDR2: MDHEN, SYDVKM. This CDR3 region has 16 residues. The CDR3 bases are TGTGCCAGCAGTCCCCGGCTAGCGGGGAAAACAGATACGCAGTATTTT. Translation: CASSPRLAGKTDTQYF.

The rearrangement uses TRBV27 and TRBJ2-1; possibly TRBD1 or TRBD2 for D (6 bases each). This CDR3 is 13 amino acids long. Germline V gives CDR1 MNHEY, CDR2 SMNVEV (reference sequence). V dropped 8 bases and J dropped 6 bases, with 14 bases sitting between them. The chain's CDR3 is CASGPGGGNEQFF. CDR3 in DNA: TGTGCCAGCGGGCCCGGGGGCGGCAATGAGCAGTTCTTC.

Worth noting for this clone: Other DNA sequences in this sample translate to the same CDR3. The chain uses TRBV6-5 and TRBJ1-5; D is unclear. Germline V gene sequence: CDR1 MNHEY, CDR2 SVGAGI. The V end lost 0 bases, the J end lost 7 bases, and 7 bases lay between the germline ends. This CDR3 has 13 amino acids. This CDR3 reads CASSYSEGQPQHF. The DNA for the CDR3 is TGTGCCAGCAGTTACTCGGAGGGACAGCCCCAGCATTTT.

J is TRBJ2-3 and V is TRBV2; no clear D. The CDR3 covers 15 residues. CDR1 is SNHLY and CDR2 is FYNNEI in the germline V gene. Deletions cut 8 bases from V and 2 bases from J, with 17 bases between. The CDR3 loop is CASGSNTGYTDTQYF. In nucleotides, the CDR3 is TGTGCCAGCGGGTCGAACACCGGGTACACAGATACGCAGTATTTT. The whole variable domain, filled in from reference TRBV2 and TRBJ2-3, reads EPEVTQTPSHQVTQMGQEVILRCVPISNHLYFYWYRQILGQKVEFLVSFYNNEISEKSEIFDDQFSVERPDGSNFTLKIRSTKLEDSAMYFCASGSNTGYTDTQYFGPGTRLTVL.

This clone was observed once. The chain combines TRBV15 with TRBJ2-2; 10 bases line up with TRBD2. The CDR3 sequence is 14 residues long. Per germline, CDR1 LNHNV and CDR2 YYDKDF (reference sequence). Germline trimming cut 5 bases from V and 6 bases from J; bases unmatched to any gene: 3. The chain's CDR3 is CATSWTSGSGELFF. DNA of the CDR3: TGTGCCACCAGCTGGACTAGCGGATCCGGGGAGCTGTTTTTT.

This rearrangement joins TRBV7-6 to TRBJ2-1, with D hard to call. CDR1 is SGHVS, CDR2 FNYEAQ, per germline. The germline V and J ends were trimmed by 1 base and 8 bases, with 9 bases remaining between them. The CDR3 totals 13 residues. DNA for the CDR3: TGTGCCAGCAGCTTAGTTAACTCCCATGAGCAGTTCTTC. Translating gives CASSLVNSHEQFF.

The chain joins TRBV4-1 to TRBJ2-7, with TRBD2 identical over 10 bases. From germline, CDR1 is MGHRA and CDR2 YSYEKL. The CDR3 length is 15 residues. Trimming removed 3 bases from V and 7 bases from J; junction bases left unmatched: 9. The CDR3, as DNA: TGCGCCAGCAGCCACCTAGCGGGGGACGTACGGGAGCAGTACTTC. This translates into CASSHLAGDVREQYF.

The genes are TRBV4-1 and TRBJ1-4; D is ambiguous. From germline, CDR1 is MGHRA and CDR2 YSYEKL. CDR3 length: 14 residues. With 1 base removed from V and 1 base from J, the gap between germline ends came to 4 bases. The CDR3 here is CASSQAVTNEKLFF. In DNA, the CDR3 is TGCGCCAGCAGCCAAGCCGTAACTAATGAAAAACTGTTTTTT.

The DNA of the CDR3 is TGTGCCAGCTCACCAAGGGGCGGTGAGACTAGCGGATACTACGAGCAGTACTTC. The encoded protein is CASSPRGGETSGYYEQYF. The rearrangement links TRBV18 to TRBJ2-7; 9 bases map to TRBD2. The CDR3 contains 18 residues. Per the germline V gene, CDR1 is KGHSH and CDR2 is LQKENI. The V segment lost 2 bases and the J segment 3 bases; nucleotides outside the gene matches: 14.

The chain has TRBV7-9 and TRBJ1-1, with a weak D call TRBD1 (5 bases). Trimming took off 6 bases at V and 1 base at J, with 12 bases between the two ends. Germline V lookup: CDR1 SEHNR, CDR2 FQNEAQ (reference sequence). This CDR3 spans 14 amino acids. CDR3 residues: CASRFPGGNTEAFF. In DNA form, the CDR3 reads TGTGCCAGCAGATTTCCGGGGGGGAACACTGAAGCTTTCTTT.

The chain couples TRBV7-2 to TRBJ2-1; TRBD2 agrees at 7 bases. Looked up from germline, CDR1 is SGHTA and CDR2 is FQGNSA. The CDR3 runs 17 residues. With 3 bases clipped from V and 4 bases from J, the junction kept 12 bases outside the gene matches. For the CDR3, the DNA is TGTGCCAGCAGCTTCAATTCCGGGACTACCAAATACAATGAGCAGTTCTTC. Translated, it gives CASSFNSGTTKYNEQFF.

The J gene is TRBJ2-7, the V gene TRBV10-2, with D possibly matching TRBD2 (5 bases). The germline gives CDR1 WSHSY, CDR2 SAAADI. Trimming took off 2 bases at V and 4 bases at J, with 15 bases between the two ends. The CDR3 spans 15 residues. DNA of the CDR3: TGCGCCAGCAGTGAGGCGGTCCCCCCGGGGTACGAGCAGTACTTC. This sequence encodes CASSEAVPPGYEQYF.

This rearrangement joins TRBV27 to TRBJ2-7, with TRBD2 matching 10 bases. Looked up from germline, CDR1 is MNHEY and CDR2 is SMNVEV (reference sequence). The CDR3 has 16 residues. The J segment lost 4 bases and the V segment lost 2 bases, leaving 8 bases of the junction unmatched. The CDR3 here is CASSLQRASGRYEQYF. The CDR3 DNA follows: TGTGCCAGCAGTTTACAACGGGCTAGCGGGAGATACGAGCAGTACTTC.

The chain recombines TRBV6-5 with TRBJ2-1; TRBD2 might be the D (5 bases). The V gene's germline CDR1 is MNHEY and CDR2 SVGAGI. The CDR3 totals 14 residues. The V gene lost 8 bases and the J gene lost 2 bases, with 13 bases spanning the gap. The CDR3 DNA sequence: TGTGCCAGCTTAAGCGGTGATCCCTACAATGAGCAGTTCTTC. It specifies CASLSGDPYNEQFF.

The chain combines TRBV7-2 with TRBJ1-1; D not resolved. The CDR3 loop spans 15 amino acids. V shed 1 base and J shed 0 bases, with 9 bases lying between them. CDR1 and CDR2 (germline): SGHTA, FQGNSA. The DNA of the CDR3 is TGTGCCAGCAGCTTAGGTTGGACCATGAACACTGAAGCTTTCTTT. It yields the protein CASSLGWTMNTEAFF.